This paragraph covers one T cell receptor beta chain sequence. Every bit of the isolated RNA underwent reverse transcription, so sequencing read expressed TCRB transcripts. The assay was immunoSEQ multiplex PCR, and TCRdb's table has in-frame clones only and misses some. The sample lists under 800,000 clones, roughly a sixth occurring once. This entry belongs to a study of beta chain features in type 1 diabetes. Germline V gives CDR1 SGHAT, CDR2 FQNNGV. Trimming took off 5 bases at V and 5 bases at J, with 19 bases between the two ends. CDR3 size: 15 residues. Material for sequencing was naive CD4+ T cells from blood. The receptor was isolated from a man younger than 30 in good health. The rearrangement uses TRBV11-2 and TRBJ2-7; D may be TRBD1 or TRBD2 (6 bases each). The CDR3 here is CASSPQEGVWNEQYF. The CDR3 DNA follows: TGTGCCAGCAGCCCTCAGGAGGGGGTTTGGAACGAGCAGTACTTC.